This T cell receptor (beta chain) was sequenced during a study of CD8 T cells in Susac syndrome (dated by TCRdb to 2018 to 2020). For context, the study as a whole: Repertoire sequencing was used to test whether CD8+ T cell activation and differentiation in Susac syndrome was antigen driven.

Points the paper makes about the study in general: The number of individuals in the TCR sequencing and HLA analysis was recognized as being relatively small.

RNA was extracted using the RNeasy kit, and roughly 0.5 to 1 microgram was reverse transcribed with random hexamers. The immunoSEQ multiplex PCR assay, covering 54 Vbeta and 13 Jbeta segments, was used to amplify TCR beta CDR3 regions. PCR amplification bias was corrected by using a synthetic template baseline for primer optimization and computational correction. In the authors' own workflow: Reads were assigned to V, D and J genes according to IMGT and analyzed in immunoSEQ Analyzer, with only productive sequences retained. Clonality was computed as one minus Shannon entropy normalized by log2 of the number of productive unique sequences. For each patient and control, public and private clones were evaluated among the 100 most prevalent clones. Clones were defined as Susac-specific if absent from the healthy and MS cohorts, from 900 to 1,200 published viral clones and from other ImmuneACCESS disease sequences. TCRdb ran its own pipeline on the public reads, namely fastp trimming at Q25 and MiXCR clone calling, and kept in-frame beta chains. For every CDR3 protein sequence, its rows merge into one entry that carries the most common genes and DNA. These V and J calls are TCRdb output, not the study's own analysis. In this sample the table shows 300,000 to 350,000 distinct CDR3 sequences, about 92% of which occur a single time. The ten largest clones take up around 0.07% of the sample.

Measured from the cysteine to the phenylalanine, the CDR3 is 15 residues long. Left in the record is the CDR3 DNA by itself, 45 bases read in frame from the first base. The germline V gene encodes CDR1 DFQATT and CDR2 SNEGSKA (reference sequence). The V end loses 3 bases and the J end loses 6 bases, and a stretch of 20 bases separates them. Worth noting for this clonotype: Its antigen has not been determined. Base-call qualities are not available, and no considerably larger clone is one nucleotide away.

Peripheral blood CD8+ and CD4+ T cells from healthy donors, Susac syndrome patients and multiple sclerosis patients were profiled by high-throughput TCR beta sequencing. Treatment-naive patients with stable or active relapsing-remitting disease fulfilling revised McDonald criteria were used as multiple sclerosis controls. Bulk CD8+ and CD4+ T cells were purified magnetically by negative isolation, whereas CD8+ TEMRA cells were enriched by FACS. Blood was collected in EDTA tubes and processed within 24 hours, with PBMCs isolated through density gradient centrifugation. PBMCs destined for TCR sequencing were cryopreserved in liquid nitrogen and later thawed in a 37 °C water bath. Purity of sorted or isolated CD4+, CD8+ and CD8+ TEMRA cells was at least 90%.

Sequenced: CD4+ T cells from PBMCs. The sequence is built from TRBV20-1 and TRBJ1-2; the best D guess is TRBD1, with 6 bases matching. The sequence derives from a human donor with multiple sclerosis. CDR3 loop: CSASLGMRGLDGYTF. DNA sequence: TGCAGTGCTAGTCTGGGCATGCGGGGGCTGGATGGCTACACCTTC.